This T cell receptor (beta chain) was sequenced during a study of cytomegalovirus exposure and HLA in healthy donors. Study outcomes and limitations: Later, TCR association rates were found to vary by HLA locus, highest for DRB1 and lowest for HLA-C.

Notes on this clone: Its antigen is unidentified.

13 Jbeta primers and 60 Vbeta primers were used for the PCR. TCRdb keeps only in-frame clones here, not all; method: immunoSEQ multiplex PCR. The sample yields about 88,000 clones, roughly 84% seen once. The sequenced material came from PBMCs. The receptor comes from a man aged 30-40 years in good health and CMV-seronegative.

The CDR3 coding sequence is TGTGCCAGTAGTGCCTCCAACAGGAACGAAGCTTTCTTT. It codes for CASSASNRNEAFF. The gene calls are TRBV19 and TRBJ1-1; D is possibly TRBD1 (5 bases). CDR1 and CDR2 from the germline V gene are LNHDA and SQIVND (reference sequence). The CDR3 extends over 13 amino acids. V was pared by 5 bases and J by 8 bases, with 15 bases between. Based on the CDR3 plus reference TRBV19 and TRBJ1-1, the full variable domain is DGGITQSPKYLFRKEGQNVTLSCEQNLNHDAMYWYRQDPGQGLRLIYYSQIVNDFQKGDIAEGYSVSREKKESFPLTVTSAQKNPTAFYLCASSASNRNEAFFGQGTRLTVV.